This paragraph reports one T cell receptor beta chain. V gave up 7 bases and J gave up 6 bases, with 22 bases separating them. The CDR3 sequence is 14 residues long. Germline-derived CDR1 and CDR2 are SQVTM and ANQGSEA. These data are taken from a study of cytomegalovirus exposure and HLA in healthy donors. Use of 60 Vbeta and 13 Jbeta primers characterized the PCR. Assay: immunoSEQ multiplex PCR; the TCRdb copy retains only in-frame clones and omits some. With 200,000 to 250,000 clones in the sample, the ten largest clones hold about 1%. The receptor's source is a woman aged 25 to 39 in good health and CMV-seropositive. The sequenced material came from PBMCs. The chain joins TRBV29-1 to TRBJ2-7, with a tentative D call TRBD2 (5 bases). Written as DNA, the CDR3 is TGCAGCGCCCCAGCGGACGGTCGAGCCGGCGAGCAGTACTTC. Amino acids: CSAPADGRAGEQYF.